The 29 T cell receptor beta chains reported below all come from one sample, sequenced in a study of cytomegalovirus exposure and HLA in healthy donors. Amplification used 60 Vbeta primers and 13 Jbeta primers. Using immunoSEQ multiplex PCR, the repertoire was profiled, and TCRdb retains in-frame clones only, with some absent. The sample lists approximately 160,000 clones, 75% occurring once. Sequences were obtained from PBMCs. Receptor source: a man younger than 35 in good health and CMV-seronegative.

The chain joins TRBV2 to TRBJ1-1; D is uncertain. The V end was cut by 8 bases, the J end by 4 bases, with 14 bases between. This CDR3 is 13 amino acids long. Germline V CDR1 and CDR2: SNHLY, FYNNEI. This CDR3 reads CASSGVLRTEAFF. CDR3 nucleotides: TGTGCCAGCTCCGGGGTTTTGCGCACTGAAGCTTTCTTT.

V usage is TRBV28 and J usage is TRBJ2-7, with 8 nucleotides matching TRBD1. The V gene end was trimmed by 8 bases and the J gene end by 5 bases; junction bases not matched to a gene: 8. In germline, CDR1 is MDHEN, CDR2 SYDVKM. This CDR3 is built from 13 residues. The CDR3 DNA sequence: TGTGCCAGCCTAGGACAGGGAGTGCACGAGCAGTACTTC. Residues: CASLGQGVHEQYF.

This clone was seen just once. J is TRBJ2-5 and V is TRBV6-5; a weak D match, TRBD2 (5 bases). CDR3 length: 13 residues. The V end was cut by 3 bases, the J end by 5 bases, with 10 bases between. The V gene's germline CDR1 is MNHEY and CDR2 SVGAGI. The CDR3 here is CASSYGLAETQYF. CDR3 DNA: TGTGCCAGCAGTTATGGACTCGCGGAGACCCAGTACTTC.

The chain employs TRBV19 and TRBJ1-1, with unresolved D. Germline CDR1 and CDR2: LNHDA and SQIVND (reference sequence). The CDR3 spans 12 residues. V was shortened by 5 bases and J by 8 bases, with 12 bases between the two germline ends. The CDR3 protein is CASSSRWKEAFF. The CDR3 bases are TGTGCCAGTAGTTCCAGGTGGAAAGAAGCTTTCTTT.

This chain connects TRBV5-1 to TRBJ2-3; TRBD2 might be the D (6 bases). Germline assignment: CDR1 SGHRS and CDR2 YFSETQ. This CDR3 region has 14 residues. Trimming shortened V by 1 base and J by 3 bases, and 9 bases separated the two germline ends. CDR3: CASSLTGLTDTQYF. The CDR3 coding sequence is TGCGCCAGCAGCTTGACAGGACTAACAGATACGCAGTATTTT.

The gene calls are TRBV4-1 and TRBJ1-5; 12 bases match TRBD1. Looked up from germline, CDR1 is MGHRA and CDR2 is YSYEKL. The CDR3 covers 16 residues. The ends lost 4 bases at V and 6 bases at J; junction bases unmatched: 7. CDR3 residues: CASSRTRDRGPQPQHF. CDR3 sequence (DNA): TGCGCCAGCAGCCGGACCCGGGACAGGGGGCCTCAGCCCCAGCATTTT.

The chain joins TRBV11-2 to TRBJ2-5, with 13 bases identical to TRBD2. The CDR3 spans 17 residues. Germline V gene sequence: CDR1 SGHAT, CDR2 FQNNGV. V lost 1 base and J lost 5; bases outside the gene matches: 7. This CDR3 reads CASSLARGLAGRETQYF. CDR3 sequence (DNA): TGTGCCAGCAGCTTAGCGAGGGGACTAGCGGGACGGGAGACCCAGTACTTC.

This rearrangement joins TRBV30 to TRBJ2-3, with a possible D match to TRBD2 (6 bases). The germline V gene has CDR1 GTSNPN and CDR2 SVGIG (reference sequence). This CDR3 has 14 residues. Trimming left V 0 bases short and J 3 bases short, with 10 bases between. CDR3 DNA: TGTGCCTGGAGTGTATCGGGAGTGACAGATACGCAGTATTTT. Its translation: CAWSVSGVTDTQYF.

This clone has just a few counts. The rearrangement joins TRBV9 to TRBJ2-7; D possibly corresponds to TRBD1 (6 bases). This CDR3 region has 17 residues. V gave up 0 bases and J gave up 2 bases, with 18 bases separating them. Germline CDR1 SGDLS, CDR2 YYNGEE. CDR3 in DNA: TGTGCCAGCAGCGTAGGTGGGACAACATCTGGGGCCTACGAGCAGTACTTC. Its translation is CASSVGGTTSGAYEQYF. Looking up the rest from reference TRBV9 and TRBJ2-7 gives the full variable domain: DSGVTQTPKHLITATGQRVTLRCSPRSGDLSVYWYQQSLDQGLQFLIQYYNGEERAKGNILERFSAQQFPDLHSELNLSSLELGDSALYFCASSVGGTTSGAYEQYFGPGTRLTVT.

This clone was detected once. V is TRBV7-8 and J is TRBJ1-2; no clear D gene. V was pared by 4 bases and J by 8 bases, with 11 bases between. In germline, CDR1 is SGHVS, CDR2 FQNEAQ. The CDR3 runs 12 residues. The CDR3 DNA reads TGTGCCAGCAGCTCTTACCCTGGCGGCTACACCTTC. Protein product: CASSSYPGGYTF.

This sequence joins TRBV19 and TRBJ1-2; possible D gene TRBD1, 5 bases. V lost 1 base, J lost 0 bases, and 24 bases lay in between. The CDR3 consists of 20 residues. Germline CDR1 LNHDA, CDR2 SQIVND (reference sequence). The CDR3 here is CASSIGGDPPLPGSNYGYTF. The CDR3 DNA is TGTGCCAGTAGTATAGGGGGGGACCCTCCCCTACCCGGATCTAACTATGGCTACACCTTC.

V gene TRBV19 combines with J gene TRBJ2-7; TRBD2 matches 7 bases. CDR3 size: 16 residues. The J segment lost 0 bases and the V segment lost 2 bases, leaving 7 bases of the junction unmatched. CDR1 is LNHDA, CDR2 SQIVND, per germline (reference sequence). The CDR3 DNA sequence: TGTGCCAGTAGTATAAACGGCGGGAGCATCTCCTACGAGCAGTACTTC. Its protein is CASSINGGSISYEQYF.

The chain couples TRBV23-1 to TRBJ2-7; 7 bases align to TRBD1. TRBV23-1 is an ORF, with its function uncertain. Unmatched junction bases numbered 3, after V lost 8 bases and J lost 2 bases. The CDR3 is 12 residues long. This CDR3 reads CASVGQTYEQYF. In nucleotides, the CDR3 is TGCGCCAGCGTGGGACAGACCTACGAGCAGTACTTC.

The chain has TRBV9 and TRBJ1-4, with D possibly being TRBD1 (5 bases). Germline V CDR1 and CDR2: SGDLS, YYNGEE. The length of the CDR3 is 14 residues. V was shortened by 4 bases and J by 6 bases, with 13 bases between the two germline ends. This CDR3 is CASSLTAFDEKLFF. The CDR3, as DNA: TGTGCCAGCAGCCTGACAGCCTTCGATGAAAAACTGTTTTTT.

The chain combines TRBV5-6 with TRBJ1-3; D gene unclear. CDR3 length: 14 amino acids. The V gene's germline CDR1 is SGHDT and CDR2 YYEEEE. V was pared by 5 bases and J by 2 bases, with 11 bases between. In DNA form, the CDR3 reads TGTGCCAGCAGACCCCGCGGGGCTGGAAACACCATATATTTT. This encodes CASRPRGAGNTIYF.

In DNA form, the CDR3 reads TGCGCCAGCAGCCTTACTCTCGGACAGGGGGCGGCCTGGACGATCTACGAGCAGTACTTC. As protein: CASSLTLGQGAAWTIYEQYF. The chain couples TRBV4-1 to TRBJ2-7, with 11 bases identical to TRBD1. With V trimmed by 4 bases and J by 3 bases, 20 bases remained unmatched. The CDR3 totals 20 residues. The V gene's germline CDR1 is MGHRA and CDR2 YSYEKL.

The V gene is TRBV5-1, the J gene TRBJ2-7, with D perhaps matching TRBD2 (7 bases). CDR3 length: 16 amino acids. The germline V and J ends were trimmed by 2 bases and 5 bases, with 20 bases remaining between them. The germline gives CDR1 SGHRS, CDR2 YFSETQ. This CDR3 is CASSFQMGAGDDEQYF. The CDR3 coding sequence is TGCGCCAGCAGCTTCCAGATGGGGGCGGGAGATGACGAGCAGTACTTC.

The chain employs TRBV13 and TRBJ2-7; TRBD2 agrees at 8 bases. J was trimmed by 1 base and V by 5 bases; bases with no gene match: 13. Germline lookup yields CDR1 PRHDT and CDR2 FYEKMQ (reference sequence). This CDR3 contains 17 residues. CDR3 in DNA: TGTGCCAGCAGCCCCGGAGGCGGGAGGACCGCTTCCTACGAGCAGTACTTC. It specifies CASSPGGGRTASYEQYF.

This rearrangement joins TRBV10-1 to TRBJ2-5; 10 positions agree with TRBD1. The V and J ends lost 4 bases and 3 bases, in that order; junction bases with no gene match: 5. The CDR3 spans 15 residues. CDR1 is WNHNN, CDR2 SYGVQD, per germline (reference sequence). As DNA, the CDR3 is TGCGCCAGCAGTGGACCCGGGACAGGGGAAGAGACCCAGTACTTC. Its protein product is CASSGPGTGEETQYF.

The CDR3 DNA reads as TGCGCCAGCAGCCAACAGGGCCTCATGAACACTGAAGCTTTCTTT. Its protein is CASSQQGLMNTEAFF. The rearrangement uses TRBV4-1 and TRBJ1-1; weak D call: TRBD1 (5 bases). Germline V gene sequence: CDR1 MGHRA, CDR2 YSYEKL. The V end lost 2 bases, the J end lost 0 bases, and 10 bases lay between the germline ends. The CDR3 is 15 amino acids.

The chain carries TRBV18 and TRBJ2-7; 7 bases are a match to TRBD1. Germline lookup yields CDR1 KGHSH and CDR2 LQKENI. The CDR3 contains 14 residues. J lost 3 bases, V lost 0 bases, and 2 bases had no gene match. The CDR3 nucleotides read TGTGCCAGCTCACCACCGGGACAGTTCTACGAGCAGTACTTC. Its protein product is CASSPPGQFYEQYF.

This clone was counted a single time. The V and J genes are TRBV27 and TRBJ2-1; D possibly corresponds to TRBD2 (7 bases). CDR1 is MNHEY and CDR2 is SMNVEV in the germline V gene (reference sequence). V lost 5 bases and J 9 bases, leaving 14 bases between the germline ends. The length of the CDR3 is 13 residues. CDR3 sequence: CASSLRGGGEQFF. The CDR3 nucleotides are TGTGCCAGCAGTCTCCGGGGAGGGGGTGAGCAGTTCTTC.

The rearrangement joins TRBV7-9 to TRBJ1-5, with 10 nucleotides matching TRBD1. The CDR3 covers 15 residues. V trimming: 6 bases; J trimming: 7 bases; junction bases outside the gene matches: 9. Germline V gene data show CDR1 as SEHNR and CDR2 as FQNEAQ (reference sequence). The CDR3 loop is CASSLPGQGIQPQHF. The DNA of the CDR3 is TGTGCCAGCAGTCTTCCGGGACAGGGGATACAGCCCCAGCATTTT.

The chain uses TRBV29-1 and TRBJ1-5, with TRBD1 matching 10 bases. The junction had 10 bases not matched to a gene; V was cut back by 6 bases and J by 2 bases. Germline V gene lookup returns CDR1 SQVTM and CDR2 ANQGSEA. This CDR3 is built from 16 residues. In nucleotides, the CDR3 is TGCAGCGTCCAAACCGCCGGGACAGGGGGCAATCAGCCCCAGCATTTT. It translates to CSVQTAGTGGNQPQHF.

The gene calls are TRBV7-8 and TRBJ2-5; 11 nucleotides match TRBD2. This CDR3 region has 17 residues. The V gene end was trimmed by 5 bases and the J gene end by 2 bases; junction bases not matched to a gene: 10. Germline assignment: CDR1 SGHVS and CDR2 FQNEAQ. The CDR3 DNA reads as TGTGCCAGCAGCCGAATAAGACTAGCGGGACAACAAGAGACCCAGTACTTC. Translated: CASSRIRLAGQQETQYF.

CDR3 residues: CASSDSKATSVSEQFF. The DNA of the CDR3 is TGTGCCAGCAGTGACTCGAAAGCGACTAGCGTTAGTGAGCAGTTCTTC. This chain joins TRBV6-4 and TRBJ2-1; 8 bases line up with TRBD2. With V trimmed by 0 bases and J by 9 bases, 10 bases remained unmatched. Germline V gives CDR1 MRHNA, CDR2 SNTAGT. This CDR3 has 16 amino acids.

The V call is TRBV6-5, the J call TRBJ2-1; a possible D gene is TRBD2 (5 bases). CDR1 and CDR2 (germline): MNHEY, SVGAGI. Trimming left V 6 bases short and J 11 bases short, with 11 bases between. The CDR3 consists of 11 residues. The CDR3 sequence is CASSSPGKQFF. CDR3 nucleotides: TGTGCCAGCAGCTCCCCCGGGAAGCAGTTCTTC.

CDR3: CASSPGQLFPFYGYTF. The CDR3 bases are TGTGCCAGCAGCCCGGGACAGCTCTTCCCGTTCTATGGCTACACCTTC. This chain connects TRBV5-4 to TRBJ1-2, with 7 bases matching TRBD1. The V and J ends lost 4 bases and 4 bases, in that order; junction bases with no gene match: 13. CDR1 and CDR2 (germline): SGHNT, YYREEE (reference sequence). The CDR3 spans 16 residues. Using reference TRBV5-4 and TRBJ1-2 for the parts outside the CDR3, the full variable domain is ETGVTQSPTHLIKTRGQQVTLRCSSQSGHNTVSWYQQALGQGPQFIFQYYREEENGRGNFPPRFSGLQFPNYSSELNVNALELDDSALYLCASSPGQLFPFYGYTFGSGTRLTVV.

The chain is built from TRBV27 and TRBJ2-5; D is possibly TRBD1 (7 bases). V dropped 4 bases and J dropped 0 bases, with 12 bases sitting between them. CDR1 MNHEY and CDR2 SMNVEV come from the germline V gene (reference sequence). There are 15 residues in the CDR3. This CDR3 is CASSSSGGYQETQYF. CDR3 nucleotides: TGTGCCAGCAGTTCCTCAGGGGGGTACCAAGAGACCCAGTACTTC.